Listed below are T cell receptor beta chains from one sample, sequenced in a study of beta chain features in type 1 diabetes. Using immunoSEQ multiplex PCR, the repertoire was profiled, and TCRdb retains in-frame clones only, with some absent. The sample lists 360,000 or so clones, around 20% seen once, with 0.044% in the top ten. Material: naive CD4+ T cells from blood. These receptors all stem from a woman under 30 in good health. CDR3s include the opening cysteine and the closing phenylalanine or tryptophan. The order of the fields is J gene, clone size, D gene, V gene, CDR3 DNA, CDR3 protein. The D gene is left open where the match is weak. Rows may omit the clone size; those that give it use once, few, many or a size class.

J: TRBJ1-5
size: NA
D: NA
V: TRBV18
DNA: TGTGCCAGCTCACCGACCATAACAGGGCTTACGAATCAGCCCCAGCATTTT
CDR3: CASSPTITGLTNQPQHF

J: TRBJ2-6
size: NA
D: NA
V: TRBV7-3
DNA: TGTGCCAGCTCGCTTCGGGTCGGCGAGGGCTCTGGGGCCAACGTCCTGACTTTC
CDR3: CASSLRVGEGSGANVLTF

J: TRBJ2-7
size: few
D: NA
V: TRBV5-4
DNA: TGTGCCAGCAGCTTGCTCGTTGTGGCAGACGAGCAGTACTTC
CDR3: CASSLLVVADEQYF

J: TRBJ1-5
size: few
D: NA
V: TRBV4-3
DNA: TGCGCCAGCAGCCAAGATGGACAGACCAATCAGCCCCAGCATTTT
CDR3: CASSQDGQTNQPQHF

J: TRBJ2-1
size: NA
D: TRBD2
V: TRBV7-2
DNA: TGTGCCAGCAGCCCGGGGCGGGGGGGAAATGAGCAGTTCTTC
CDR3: CASSPGRGGNEQFF

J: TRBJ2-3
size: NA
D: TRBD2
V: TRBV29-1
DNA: TGCAGCGTTAGGGGAGGCGGGGGGGGCACAGATACGCAGTATTTT
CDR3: CSVRGGGGGTDTQYF

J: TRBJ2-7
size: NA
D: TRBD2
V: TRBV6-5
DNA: TGTGCCAGCAGTGCCATAGCGGGGTTCGACGAGCAGTACTTC
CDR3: CASSAIAGFDEQYF

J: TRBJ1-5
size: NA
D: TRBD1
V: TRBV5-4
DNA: TGTGCCAGCAGTCCCGGGACAGAGAATCAGCCCCAGCATTTT
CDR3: CASSPGTENQPQHF

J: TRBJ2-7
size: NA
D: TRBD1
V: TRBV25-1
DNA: TGTGCCAGCAGTCCGGGACAGGGGTTCATCGAGCAGTACTTC
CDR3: CASSPGQGFIEQYF

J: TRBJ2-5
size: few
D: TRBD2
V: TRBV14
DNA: TGTGCCAGCAGCCCTCAAATAGCGGGAGGTCAAGAGACCCAGTACTTC
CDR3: CASSPQIAGGQETQYF

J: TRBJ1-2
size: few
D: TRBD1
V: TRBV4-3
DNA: TGCGCCAGCAGCCCGGACAGGGTGTTTGGCTACACCTTC
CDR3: CASSPDRVFGYTF

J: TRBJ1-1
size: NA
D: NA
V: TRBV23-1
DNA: TGCGCCAGCAGTCGGGGGGGAGCTGGGACTGGGACTGAAGCTTTCTTT
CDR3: CASSRGGAGTGTEAFF

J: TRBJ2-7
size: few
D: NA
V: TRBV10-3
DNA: TGTGCCATCCGCGGCAGGGGATCCTACGAGCAGTACTTC
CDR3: CAIRGRGSYEQYF

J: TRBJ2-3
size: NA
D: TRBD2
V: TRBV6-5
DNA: TGTGCCAGCAGTTATGGCGGGGGGGACGGTACGCAGTATTTT
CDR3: CASSYGGGDGTQYF

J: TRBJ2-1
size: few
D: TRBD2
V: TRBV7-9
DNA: TGTGCCAGCAGCAAAATAGCGGGAGTTCATGAGCAGTTCTTC
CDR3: CASSKIAGVHEQFF

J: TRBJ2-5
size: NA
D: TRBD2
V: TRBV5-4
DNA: TGTGCCAGCAGCTTGGAGGCGGGGGGAGAGACCCAGTACTTC
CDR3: CASSLEAGGETQYF

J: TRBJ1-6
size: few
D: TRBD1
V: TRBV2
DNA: TGTGCCAGCAGTGGACAGGGGCAGGGTTCACCCCTCCACTTT
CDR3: CASSGQGQGSPLHF

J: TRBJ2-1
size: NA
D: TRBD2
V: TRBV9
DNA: TGTGCCAGCACCCCCCGGGGGAGGGAGGGCAATGAGCAGTTCTTC
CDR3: CASTPRGREGNEQFF

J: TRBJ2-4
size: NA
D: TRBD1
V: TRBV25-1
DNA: TGTGCCAGCAGTGTTCAAGGGGGCTCCCGGATTCAGTACTTC
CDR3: CASSVQGGSRIQYF

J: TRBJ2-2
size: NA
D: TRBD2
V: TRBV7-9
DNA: TGTGCCAGCAGTGGAAGGGGCGGGACTACCGACACCGGGGAGCTGTTTTTT
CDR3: CASSGRGGTTDTGELFF

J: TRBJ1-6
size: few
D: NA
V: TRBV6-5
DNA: TGTGCCAGCACCTCACAAGAAAATTCACCCCTCCACTTT
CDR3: CASTSQENSPLHF

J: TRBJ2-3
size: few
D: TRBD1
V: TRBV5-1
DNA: TGCGCCAGCAGCGCTGGGACAGGGGGCACAGATACGCAGTATTTT
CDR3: CASSAGTGGTDTQYF

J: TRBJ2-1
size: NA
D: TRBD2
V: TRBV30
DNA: TGTGCCTGGAGTATAGCGGGACCTGGGCAGTTCTTC
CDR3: CAWSIAGPGQFF

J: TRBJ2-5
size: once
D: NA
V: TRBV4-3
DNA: TGCGCCAGCAGCCAAGAACTAGCTCGAAAAGAGACCCAGTACTTC
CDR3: CASSQELARKETQYF

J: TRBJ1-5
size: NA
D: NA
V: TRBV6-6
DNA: TGTGCCAGCCGGGAAGGTCAGCCCCAGCATTTT
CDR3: CASREGQPQHF

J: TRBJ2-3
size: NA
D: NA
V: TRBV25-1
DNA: TGTGCCAGCAGTGAACCGGGAGCTCCCACAGATACGCAGTATTTT
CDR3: CASSEPGAPTDTQYF

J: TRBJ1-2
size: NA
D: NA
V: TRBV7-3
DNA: TGTGCCAGCAGCTTATTGGAGGTTGGCTACACCTTC
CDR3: CASSLLEVGYTF

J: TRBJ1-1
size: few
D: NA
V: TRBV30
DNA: TGTGCCTGGGGAAGGGGGAACACTGAAGCTTTCTTT
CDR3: CAWGRGNTEAFF

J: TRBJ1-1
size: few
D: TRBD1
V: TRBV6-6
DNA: TGTGCCAGCAGCTCCGGACAGGGCGTACGGGGCACTGAAGCTTTCTTT
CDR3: CASSSGQGVRGTEAFF

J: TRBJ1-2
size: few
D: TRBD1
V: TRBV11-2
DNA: TGTGCCAGCAGCCAGGGACAGGGGGCGGGTGGCTACACCTTC
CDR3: CASSQGQGAGGYTF

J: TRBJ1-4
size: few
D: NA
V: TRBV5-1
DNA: TGCGCCAGCAGCTCACCGGACAGAGGAACTAATGAAAAACTGTTTTTT
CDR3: CASSSPDRGTNEKLFF

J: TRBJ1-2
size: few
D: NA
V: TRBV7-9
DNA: TGTGCCAGCAGCTGGGGCGACGGACCTTATGGCTACACCTTC
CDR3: CASSWGDGPYGYTF

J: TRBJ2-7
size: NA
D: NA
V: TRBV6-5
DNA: TGTGCCAGCAGCCGAGACAGGCGAAGCTCCTACGAGCAGTACTTC
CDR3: CASSRDRRSSYEQYF

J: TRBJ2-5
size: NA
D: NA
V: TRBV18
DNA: TGTGCCAGCTCTCCCCGGGGGAACCAAGAGACCCAGTACTTC
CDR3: CASSPRGNQETQYF

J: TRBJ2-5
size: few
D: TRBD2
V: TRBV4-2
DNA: TGTGCCAGCAGCCAAGACCCACAGCGGGGGGGCCAAGAGACCCAGTACTTC
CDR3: CASSQDPQRGGQETQYF

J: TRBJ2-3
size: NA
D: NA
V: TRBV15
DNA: TGTGCCACCAGCAGAGAAACGGCGGGCTCCTTTACGCAGTATTTT
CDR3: CATSRETAGSFTQYF

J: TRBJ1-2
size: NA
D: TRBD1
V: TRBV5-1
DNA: TGCGCCAGCACCAAGGACAGGGGCAATAACTATGGCTACACCTTC
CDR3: CASTKDRGNNYGYTF

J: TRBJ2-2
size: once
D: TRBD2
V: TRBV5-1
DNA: TGCGCCAGCAGCTCGGGAACTAGCGGGAGAAAATGGGAGCTGTTTTTT
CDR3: CASSSGTSGRKWELFF

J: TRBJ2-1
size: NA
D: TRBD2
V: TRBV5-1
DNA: TGCGCCAGCAGCCTTACTAGCGAATCCTACAATGAGCAGTTCTTC
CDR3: CASSLTSESYNEQFF

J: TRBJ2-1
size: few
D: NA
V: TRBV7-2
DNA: TGTGCCAGCACCGACAGGAACTCCTACAATGAGCAGTTCTTC
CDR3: CASTDRNSYNEQFF

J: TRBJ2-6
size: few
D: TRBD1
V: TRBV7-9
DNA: TGTGCCAGCAGCTTAGCGCTGACAGGGTCCGTCCTGACTTTC
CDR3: CASSLALTGSVLTF

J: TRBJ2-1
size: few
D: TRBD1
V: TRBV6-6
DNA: TGTGCTATAACACCCCAGGGACAGAGCAATGAGCAGTTCTTC
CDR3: CAITPQGQSNEQFF

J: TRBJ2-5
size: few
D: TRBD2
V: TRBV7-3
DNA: TGTGCCAGCAGCTTAGGGGTAGCGGGGTACCAAGAGACCCAGTACTTC
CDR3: CASSLGVAGYQETQYF

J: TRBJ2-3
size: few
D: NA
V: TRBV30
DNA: TGTGCCTGGACCAGGAGGGAGGATACGCAGTATTTT
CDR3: CAWTRREDTQYF

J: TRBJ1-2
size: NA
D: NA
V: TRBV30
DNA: TGTGCCTGGAGTCCCGGCCAGGTTCCTGGCTACACCTTC
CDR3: CAWSPGQVPGYTF

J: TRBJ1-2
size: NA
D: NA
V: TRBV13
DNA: TGTGCCAGCAGCCCTAGGGGGGGTCGAGGTTACACCTTC
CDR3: CASSPRGGRGYTF

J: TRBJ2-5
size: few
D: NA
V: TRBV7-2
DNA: TGTGCCAGCAGCTTGAACTATCTTCCTCAAGAGACCCAGTACTTC
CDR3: CASSLNYLPQETQYF

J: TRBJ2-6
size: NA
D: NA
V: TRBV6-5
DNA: TGTGCCAGCAGTTACTCTCTGCGCTCTGGGGCCAACGTCCTGACTTTC
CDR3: CASSYSLRSGANVLTF

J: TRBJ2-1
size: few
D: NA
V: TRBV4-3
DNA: TGCGCCAGCAGCCAAGATTCGCGGGGCAATGAGCAGTTCTTC
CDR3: CASSQDSRGNEQFF

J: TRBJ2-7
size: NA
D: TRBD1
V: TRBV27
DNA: TGTGCCAGCAGTCCAACTCGGGACAGCTTCTCCTACGAGCAGTACTTC
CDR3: CASSPTRDSFSYEQYF

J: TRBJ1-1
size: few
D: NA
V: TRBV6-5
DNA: TGTGCCAGCAGACCAGCGGCTAACACTGAAGCTTTCTTT
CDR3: CASRPAANTEAFF

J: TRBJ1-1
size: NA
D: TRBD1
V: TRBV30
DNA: TGTGCCTCTTCGACAGGGATGAACACTGAAGCTTTCTTT
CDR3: CASSTGMNTEAFF

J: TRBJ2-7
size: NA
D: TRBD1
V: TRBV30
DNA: TGTGCCTGGAGTGGGGACAGGCTAGACGAGCAGTACTTC
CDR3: CAWSGDRLDEQYF

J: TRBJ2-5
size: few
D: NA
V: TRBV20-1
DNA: TGCAGTGCTAGAGAACTAGAGACCCAGTACTTC
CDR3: CSARELETQYF

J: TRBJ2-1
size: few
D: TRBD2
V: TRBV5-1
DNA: TGCGCTTCCTCGGGCGGGAGGGCCCAGGATGAGCAGTTCTTC
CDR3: CASSGGRAQDEQFF

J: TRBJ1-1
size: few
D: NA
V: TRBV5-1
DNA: TGCGCCAGCAGCATTGACAGGACTGAAGCTTTCTTT
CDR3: CASSIDRTEAFF

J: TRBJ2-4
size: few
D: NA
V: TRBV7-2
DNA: TGTGCCAGCAGTCTAGTAAGGGGGATAGCCAAAAACATTCAGTACTTC
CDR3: CASSLVRGIAKNIQYF

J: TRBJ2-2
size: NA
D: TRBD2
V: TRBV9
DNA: TGTGCCAGCAGCGTATTCTCGGGGGGAAACACCGGGGAGCTGTTTTTT
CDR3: CASSVFSGGNTGELFF

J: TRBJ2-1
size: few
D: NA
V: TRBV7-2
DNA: TGTGCCAGCAGCCCTAGAGGCAGGGGGGCAAGGAATGAGCAGTTCTTC
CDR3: CASSPRGRGARNEQFF

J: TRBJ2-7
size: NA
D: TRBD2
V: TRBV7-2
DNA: TGTGCCAGCAGCAAACTAGCGGGGGACGGCGAGCAGTACTTC
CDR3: CASSKLAGDGEQYF